A single sample is the source of the 27 T cell receptor beta chains below, sequenced in a study of blood T cell repertoires in COVID-19 (dated by TCRdb to about 2020). Preparation of the library involved the immunoSEQ multiplex PCR assay. The table was pulled from immuneACCESS by TCRdb, which kept in-frame rearrangements only. Such tables lose some clones; where checked, under half of the loss comes from unresolved V genes, and the rest has no known cause. The sample table shows under 60,000 clones, and 85% are seen once. 10% of the sample comes from the top ten. What was sequenced was peripheral blood. Every receptor here comes from a human donor in a cohort sampled during active COVID-19.

This rearrangement joins TRBV3-1 (or the pseudogene TRBV3-2) to TRBJ2-1; D might be TRBD2 (6 bases). CDR3 length equals 16 residues. Trimming took off 5 bases at V and 7 bases at J, with 21 bases between the two ends. Per germline, CDR1 LGHDT and CDR2 YNNKEL (reference sequence). The CDR3 sequence is CASSSAGRTTRNEQFF. DNA of the CDR3: TGTGCCAGCAGCTCAGCAGGGAGGACGACGAGGAATGAGCAGTTCTTC.

This CDR3 reads CASRGGNEQFF. In DNA form, the CDR3 reads TGTGCCAGCAGGGGGGGTAATGAGCAGTTCTTC. V gene TRBV6-5 combines with J gene TRBJ2-1, with a tentative D call TRBD2 (6 bases). Germline-derived CDR1 and CDR2 are MNHEY and SVGAGI. Deletions cut 6 bases from V and 7 bases from J, with 7 bases between. This CDR3 has 11 residues.

This chain links TRBV19 with TRBJ2-2; 10 nucleotides match TRBD2. The CDR3 is 17 residues long. Germline assignment: CDR1 LNHDA and CDR2 SQIVND (reference sequence). V shed 5 bases and J 0 bases; nucleotides not matched to a gene: 6. CDR3 DNA: TGTGCCAGTAGTCCCCGACTAGCGGGTCCGAACACCGGGGAGCTGTTTTTT. Its protein product is CASSPRLAGPNTGELFF. Filled out from reference TRBV19 and TRBJ2-2, the complete variable domain reads DGGITQSPKYLFRKEGQNVTLSCEQNLNHDAMYWYRQDPGQGLRLIYYSQIVNDFQKGDIAEGYSVSREKKESFPLTVTSAQKNPTAFYLCASSPRLAGPNTGELFFGEGSRLTVL.

This clone was counted between two and nine times. The chain uses TRBV30 and TRBJ2-7; 7 nucleotides line up with TRBD1. V gave up 1 base and J gave up 0 bases; unmatched junction bases: 6. Germline assignment: CDR1 GTSNPN and CDR2 SVGIG (reference sequence). The CDR3 has 15 residues. The DNA of the CDR3 is TGTGCCTGGAGTGAGGGGGCAGTGAACTCCTACGAGCAGTACTTC. This sequence encodes CAWSEGAVNSYEQYF. Using reference TRBV30 and TRBJ2-7 for the parts outside the CDR3, the full variable domain is SQTIHQWPATLVQPVGSPLSLECTVEGTSNPNLYWYRQAAGRGLQLLFYSVGIGQISSEVPQNLSASRPQDRQFILSSKKLLLSDSGFYLCAWSEGAVNSYEQYFGPGTRLTVT.

The chain links TRBV11-3 to TRBJ1-4, with D hard to call. CDR1 SGHNT and CDR2 YENEEA come from the germline V gene. CDR3 length: 13 amino acids. Trimming stripped 0 bases from V and 14 bases from J, with 13 bases between. The DNA of the CDR3 is TGTGCCAGCAGCTTAGACAGGCTATCCCCTCTGTTTTTT. This translates into CASSLDRLSPLFF.

This clone was counted only a few times. The chain combines TRBV7-9 with TRBJ2-7; maybe TRBD1 (6 bases). The V gene's germline CDR1 is SEHNR and CDR2 FQNEAQ (reference sequence). The CDR3 is 14 amino acids. V dropped 2 bases and J dropped 3 bases, with 11 bases sitting between them. The CDR3 reads CASSLQGPSYEQYF. In nucleotides, the CDR3 is TGTGCCAGCAGCTTACAGGGGCCGAGCTACGAGCAGTACTTC.

The rearrangement links TRBV5-5 to TRBJ1-2, with 8 nucleotides matching TRBD1. J gave up 6 bases and V 4 bases, and 11 bases lay outside the gene matches. Germline CDR1 reads SGHKS; CDR2 reads YYEKEE (reference sequence). The CDR3 runs 15 residues. CDR3 region: CASSPPTGEVHGYTF. DNA for the CDR3: TGTGCCAGCAGCCCCCCGACAGGGGAGGTACATGGCTACACCTTC. The variable domain in full, completed from reference TRBV5-5 and TRBJ1-2, reads DAGVTQSPTHLIKTRGQQVTLRCSPISGHKSVSWYQQVLGQGPQFIFQYYEKEERGRGNFPDRFSARQFPNYSSELNVNALLLGDSALYLCASSPPTGEVHGYTFGSGTRLTVV.

This chain links TRBV29-1 with TRBJ2-7; D perhaps matches TRBD2 (6 bases). Germline V lookup: CDR1 SQVTM, CDR2 ANQGSEA. V lost 5 bases and J 0 bases, leaving 20 bases between the germline ends. This CDR3 comprises 16 residues. As DNA, the CDR3 is TGCAGCGTTTCTTCGGGTATGTGGGAGGACTCCTACGAGCAGTACTTC. The encoded protein is CSVSSGMWEDSYEQYF.

V and J are TRBV5-8 and TRBJ1-2; D not resolved. Germline loops: CDR1 SGHTS, CDR2 YDEGEE. The CDR3 is 12 residues long. With 1 base removed from V and 5 bases from J, the gap between germline ends came to 6 bases. CDR3 protein: CASSLPGYGYTF. For the CDR3, the DNA is TGTGCCAGCAGCTTGCCAGGATATGGCTACACCTTC.

This chain joins TRBV6-1 and TRBJ1-6; 8 nucleotides align to TRBD1. Per germline, CDR1 MNHNS and CDR2 SASEGT. The CDR3 covers 13 residues. V shed 1 base and J 16 bases; nucleotides not matched to a gene: 6. The CDR3 DNA sequence: TGTGCCAGCAGTGAAGGACGGGGACAGGATCTCCACTTT. Its translation is CASSEGRGQDLHF.

The chain couples TRBV7-2 to TRBJ2-5; 8 bases line up with TRBD2. Trimming took 3 bases from V and 4 from J; bases not matched to a gene: 7. CDR1 and CDR2 from the germline V gene are SGHTA and FQGNSA. This CDR3 has 15 amino acids. The CDR3 nucleotides are TGTGCCAGCAGCTTCGAGCGGGGGACTGGAGAGACCCAGTACTTC. It specifies CASSFERGTGETQYF.

The V gene is TRBV6-2 or TRBV6-3, the J gene TRBJ2-1; 12 nucleotides match TRBD2. Germline CDR1 reads MNHEY; CDR2 reads SVGEGT. This CDR3 region has 19 residues. After removal of 5 bases from V and 0 bases from J, the junction contained 11 bases not matched to a gene. The CDR3: CASSPTSGRIGASYNEQFF. DNA for the CDR3: TGTGCCAGCAGTCCGACTAGCGGGAGAATAGGAGCCTCCTACAATGAGCAGTTCTTC.

The chain links TRBV19 to TRBJ1-5, with D perhaps matching TRBD1 (6 bases). V lost 8 bases and J 6 bases, leaving 14 bases between the germline ends. The CDR3 runs 13 residues. Looked up from germline, CDR1 is LNHDA and CDR2 is SQIVND (reference sequence). The CDR3 sequence: CASREGVGQPQHF. CDR3 bases: TGTGCCAGTCGAGAGGGGGTCGGTCAGCCCCAGCATTTT.

This clone was counted only a few times. V and J are TRBV7-2 and TRBJ1-1; 9 bases are shared with TRBD1. CDR1 is SGHTA, CDR2 FQGNSA, per germline. The CDR3 totals 16 residues. V gave up 5 bases and J gave up 1 base; unmatched junction bases: 8. The CDR3 spells CASSPGQGRGNTEAFF. Here the CDR3 DNA reads TGTGCCAGCAGCCCTGGACAGGGGCGGGGGAACACTGAAGCTTTCTTT.

The chain recombines TRBV5-5 with TRBJ1-2; D remains unclear. CDR1 is SGHKS, CDR2 YYEKEE, per germline (reference sequence). The CDR3 length is 15 residues. Trimming removed 4 bases at V and 1 base at J, with 14 bases between. CDR3 DNA: TGTGCCAGCAGCCTCTCTCCAACGGGTAACTATGGCTACACCTTC. Residues: CASSLSPTGNYGYTF.

This clone was detected only a few times. The V gene is TRBV7-8, the J gene TRBJ1-1; D possibly corresponds to TRBD1 (5 bases). This CDR3 contains 15 residues. Deletions cut 0 bases from V and 5 bases from J, with 13 bases between. In germline, CDR1 is SGHVS, CDR2 FQNEAQ. The CDR3 here is CASSLARGGRTEAFF. CDR3 sequence (DNA): TGTGCCAGCAGCTTAGCGCGGGGCGGAAGGACTGAAGCTTTCTTT. The whole variable domain, filled in from reference TRBV7-8 and TRBJ1-1, reads GAGVSQSPRYKVAKRGQDVALRCDPISGHVSLFWYQQALGQGPEFLTYFQNEAQLDKSGLPSDRFFAERPEGSVSTLKIQRTQQEDSAVYLCASSLARGGRTEAFFGQGTRLTVV.

The V call is TRBV2, the J call TRBJ2-7, with TRBD2 identical over 9 bases. CDR3 size: 14 residues. In germline, CDR1 is SNHLY, CDR2 FYNNEI. The V gene end was trimmed by 8 bases and the J gene end by 2 bases; junction bases not matched to a gene: 7. The CDR3 DNA is TGTGCCAGCCGCCAGTTAGCGGGAGCCTACGAGCAGTACTTC. Translated, it gives CASRQLAGAYEQYF. Full variable domain (outside the CDR3, taken from reference TRBV2 and TRBJ2-7): EPEVTQTPSHQVTQMGQEVILRCVPISNHLYFYWYRQILGQKVEFLVSFYNNEISEKSEIFDDQFSVERPDGSNFTLKIRSTKLEDSAMYFCASRQLAGAYEQYFGPGTRLTVT.

This clone was seen only once. V is TRBV5-1 and J is TRBJ2-5; 9 bases are shared with TRBD1. Germline V gene sequence: CDR1 SGHRS, CDR2 YFSETQ. V lost 0 bases and J lost 5; bases outside the gene matches: 11. CDR3 size: 17 residues. The chain's CDR3 is CASSLAPGQGLGETQYF. CDR3 coding DNA: TGCGCCAGCAGCTTGGCCCCGGGACAGGGATTAGGGGAGACCCAGTACTTC. The whole variable domain, remainder taken from reference TRBV5-1 and TRBJ2-5, is KAGVTQTPRYLIKTRGQQVTLSCSPISGHRSVSWYQQTPGQGLQFLFEYFSETQRNKGNFPGRFSGRQFSNSRSEMNVSTLELGDSALYLCASSLAPGQGLGETQYFGPGTRLLVL.

In this sample, this clone turned up a few times. This same CDR3 is encoded by further DNA sequences in the sample. The rearrangement links TRBV29-1 to TRBJ2-3; 9 bases align to TRBD2. The CDR3 runs 14 residues. J lost 0 bases, V lost 7 bases, and 5 bases had no gene match. Germline assignment: CDR1 SQVTM and CDR2 ANQGSEA. CDR3 nucleotides: TGCAGCGCTACTAGCGGGCCGAGCACAGATACGCAGTATTTT. Translated, it gives CSATSGPSTDTQYF.

J is TRBJ1-2 and V is TRBV7-9; 8 bases match TRBD1. V was clipped by 2 bases and J by 6 bases; unmatched bases: 2. This CDR3 spans 13 amino acids. Germline V gene lookup returns CDR1 SEHNR and CDR2 FQNEAQ (reference sequence). CDR3 sequence reads: CASSLQGADGYTF. CDR3 bases: TGTGCCAGCAGCTTACAGGGGGCAGATGGCTACACCTTC.

The CDR3 loop reads CASTRNPGTQSYEQYF. CDR3 DNA sequence: TGTGCCAGCACCCGAAATCCAGGGACTCAGTCCTACGAGCAGTACTTC. This rearrangement joins TRBV27 to TRBJ2-7; TRBD2 is a possible D gene (6 bases). Trimming took 7 bases from V and 1 from J, leaving 20 bases between them. Germline CDR1 is MNHEY and CDR2 is SMNVEV (reference sequence). The CDR3 sequence is 16 residues long.

The rearrangement links TRBV6-5 to TRBJ2-7, with D perhaps matching TRBD1 (6 bases). The CDR3 runs 15 residues. CDR1 and CDR2 from the germline V gene are MNHEY and SVGAGI. V lost 0 bases, J lost 3 bases, and 12 bases lay in between. The CDR3 loop reads CASSYSHAQGYEQYF. The CDR3 nucleotides are TGTGCCAGCAGTTACTCACATGCACAGGGCTACGAGCAGTACTTC.

The chain recombines TRBV9 with TRBJ2-2; 10 bases align to TRBD1. Trimming cost V 2 bases and J 7 bases; bases outside gene matches: 5. Germline CDR1 is SGDLS and CDR2 is YYNGEE. The CDR3 totals 15 residues. CDR3 sequence (DNA): TGTGCCAGCAGCGTCCGACAGGGGGCGGGCGGGGAGCTGTTTTTT. Encoded protein: CASSVRQGAGGELFF. The full variable domain, with the rest looked up from reference TRBV9 and TRBJ2-2, is DSGVTQTPKHLITATGQRVTLRCSPRSGDLSVYWYQQSLDQGLQFLIQYYNGEERAKGNILERFSAQQFPDLHSELNLSSLELGDSALYFCASSVRQGAGGELFFGEGSRLTVL.

As DNA, the CDR3 is TGTGCCAGCAGCCCACGAGTGGGACAAGCACACACTAACTATGGCTACACCTTC. It translates to CASSPRVGQAHTNYGYTF. The rearrangement links TRBV7-9 to TRBJ1-2, with a weak D call TRBD1 (6 bases). Trimming shortened V by 5 bases and J by 0 bases, and 22 bases separated the two germline ends. The germline CDR1 and CDR2 sequences are SEHNR and FQNEAQ (reference sequence). CDR3 length equals 18 residues.

This chain connects TRBV28 to TRBJ2-7; 9 nucleotides agree with TRBD1. After removal of 4 bases from V and 5 bases from J, the junction contained 9 bases not matched to a gene. The CDR3 is made up of 15 amino acids. Germline CDR1 reads MDHEN; CDR2 reads SYDVKM. The CDR3 is CASSSLQGARNEQYF. The CDR3 DNA reads TGTGCCAGCAGTTCGTTACAGGGGGCGCGGAACGAGCAGTACTTC.

This clone qualifies as medium-sized. This sequence joins TRBV5-1 and TRBJ2-7; maybe TRBD1 (6 bases). Per the germline V gene, CDR1 is SGHRS and CDR2 is YFSETQ. Trimming removed 4 bases from V and 2 bases from J, with 16 bases in between. CDR3 length equals 15 residues. The CDR3 nucleotides read TGCGCCAGCAGCCCAGGGGCCACTCTTACCTACGAGCAGTACTTC. Translating it yields CASSPGATLTYEQYF.

V is TRBV7-3 and J is TRBJ2-7; a possible D gene is TRBD2 (6 bases). Trimming removed 8 bases at V and 3 bases at J, with 20 bases between. This CDR3 comprises 15 residues. Germline loops: CDR1 SGHTA, CDR2 FQGTGA. The CDR3 coding sequence is TGTGCCAGCTGGGAGGTGGGGGGTCGAGGCTACGAGCAGTACTTC. Its translation: CASWEVGGRGYEQYF.